This paragraph covers one TCR beta chain sequence. CDR1 MGHDK and CDR2 SYGVNS come from the germline V gene. Trimming took 2 bases from V and 3 from J, leaving 2 bases between them. The CDR3 is 13 residues long. Sequenced by immunoSEQ multiplex PCR; TCRdb stores in-frame clones only, minus some. The sample shows roughly 88,000 clones, approximately 93% of them seen only once. This sample is drawn from a study of control samples from healthy donors and cancer patients. Sequenced input: blood. The rearrangement uses TRBV25-1 and TRBJ1-6, with D hard to call. The TCR sequence derives from a man aged 18 to 30 in good health. The DNA for the CDR3 is TGTGCCAGCAGTGAACTCTATAATTCACCCCTCCACTTT. It specifies CASSELYNSPLHF.